Sequencing of this TCR beta chain was carried out in a study of CXCR3-negative and CXCR3-positive naive CD8 T cells. Study overall: A total of about 130 million TRB reads was generated, with about 1.5 +/- 0.3 million per library. Study-level results: Whereas both naive subsets had comparably high diversity, memory CD8+ cells had much lower diversity. TRB CDR3 properties indicated TCR strength, while surface CD5 was similar across naive subsets.

Comments on this clonotype: Its antigen is unknown.

From germline, CDR1 is SGHKS and CDR2 YYEKEE (reference sequence). The CDR3 is made up of 14 amino acids. The TRB cDNA libraries were prepared by 5' RACE with UMI labels. TCRdb re-called the 5' RACE reads and shows each CDR3 protein once, DNA omitted. This specimen shows tens of thousands of distinct CDR3 sequences; the ten leading clones hold roughly a fifth. The specimen sequenced was memory CD8+ T cells from blood. The receptor comes from a human donor in good health. Some clones in this sample may be carry-over from other donors' samples. The V gene is TRBV5-5, the J gene TRBJ2-7. CDR3 loop: CASSLALVSYEQYF.